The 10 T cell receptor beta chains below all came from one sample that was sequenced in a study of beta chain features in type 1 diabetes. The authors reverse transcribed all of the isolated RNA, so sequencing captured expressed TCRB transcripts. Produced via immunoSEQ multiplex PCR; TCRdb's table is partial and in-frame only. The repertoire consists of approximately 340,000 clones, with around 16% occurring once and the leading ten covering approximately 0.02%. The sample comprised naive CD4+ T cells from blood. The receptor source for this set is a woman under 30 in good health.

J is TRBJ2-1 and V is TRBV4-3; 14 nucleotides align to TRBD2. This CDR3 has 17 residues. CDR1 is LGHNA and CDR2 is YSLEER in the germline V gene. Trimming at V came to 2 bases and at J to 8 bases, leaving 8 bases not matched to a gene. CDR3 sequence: CASSQPSGTSGRDEQFF. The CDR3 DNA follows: TGCGCCAGCAGCCAACCCTCCGGGACTAGCGGGAGAGATGAGCAGTTCTTC.

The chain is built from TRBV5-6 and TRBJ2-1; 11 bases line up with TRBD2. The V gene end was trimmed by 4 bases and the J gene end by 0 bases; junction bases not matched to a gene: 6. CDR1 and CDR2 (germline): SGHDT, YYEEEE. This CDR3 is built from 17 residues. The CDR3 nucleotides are TGTGCCAGCAGCACCAGAACTAGCGGGAGCTCCTACAATGAGCAGTTCTTC. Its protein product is CASSTRTSGSSYNEQFF.

CDR3 DNA: TGTGCCTGGACCCTAAGAGGCGGTTTATTCTCCTACGAGCAGTACTTC. As protein: CAWTLRGGLFSYEQYF. The V gene is TRBV30, the J gene TRBJ2-7; D remains ambiguous. Germline CDR1 and CDR2: GTSNPN and SVGIG (reference sequence). This CDR3 is built from 16 residues. V was cut by 4 bases and J by 0 bases, with 19 bases left in between.

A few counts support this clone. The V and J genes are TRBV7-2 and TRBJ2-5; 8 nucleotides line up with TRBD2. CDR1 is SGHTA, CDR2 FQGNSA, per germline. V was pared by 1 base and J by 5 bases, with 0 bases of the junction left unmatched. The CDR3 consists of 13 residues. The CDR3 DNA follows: TGTGCCAGCAGCTTAGGCGGGAGGGAGACCCAGTACTTC. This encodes CASSLGGRETQYF.

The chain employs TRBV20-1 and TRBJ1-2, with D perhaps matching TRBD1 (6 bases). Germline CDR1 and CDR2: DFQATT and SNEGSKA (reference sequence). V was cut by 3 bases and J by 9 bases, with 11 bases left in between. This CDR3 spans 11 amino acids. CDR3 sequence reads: CSARGRGSYTF. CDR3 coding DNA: TGCAGTGCTAGGGGCAGGGGTAGCTACACCTTC.

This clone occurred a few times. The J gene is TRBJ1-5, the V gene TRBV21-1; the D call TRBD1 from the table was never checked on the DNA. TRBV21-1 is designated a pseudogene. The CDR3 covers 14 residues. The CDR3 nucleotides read TGTGCCAGCAGCACGGCAGGGGCGGATCAGCCCCAGCATTTT. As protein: CASSTAGADQPQHF.

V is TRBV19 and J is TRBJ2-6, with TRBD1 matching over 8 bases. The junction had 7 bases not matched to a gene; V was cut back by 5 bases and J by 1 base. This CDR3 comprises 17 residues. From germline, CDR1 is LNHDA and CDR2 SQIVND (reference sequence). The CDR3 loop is CASSVDRGSSGANVLTF. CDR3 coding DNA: TGTGCCAGTAGTGTCGACAGGGGATCTTCTGGGGCCAACGTCCTGACTTTC.

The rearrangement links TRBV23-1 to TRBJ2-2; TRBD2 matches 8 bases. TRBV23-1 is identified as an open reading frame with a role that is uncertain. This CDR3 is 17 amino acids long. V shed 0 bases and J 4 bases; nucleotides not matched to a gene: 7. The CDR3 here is CASSQSSGGSSTGELFF. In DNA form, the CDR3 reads TGCGCCAGCAGTCAATCGAGCGGGGGAAGTAGCACCGGGGAGCTGTTTTTT.

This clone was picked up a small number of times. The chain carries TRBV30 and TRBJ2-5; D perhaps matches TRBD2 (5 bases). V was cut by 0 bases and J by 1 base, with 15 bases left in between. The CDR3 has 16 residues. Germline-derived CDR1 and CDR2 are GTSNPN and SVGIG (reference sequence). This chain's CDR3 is CAWSVHGLPLQETQYF. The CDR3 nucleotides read TGTGCCTGGAGTGTACATGGACTCCCACTCCAAGAGACCCAGTACTTC.

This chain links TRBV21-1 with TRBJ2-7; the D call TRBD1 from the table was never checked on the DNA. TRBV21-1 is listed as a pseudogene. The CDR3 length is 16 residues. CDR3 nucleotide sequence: TGTGCCAGCAGCAAAGCGCTGGCAGGGGTCGGGTACGAGCAGTACTTC. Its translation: CASSKALAGVGYEQYF.